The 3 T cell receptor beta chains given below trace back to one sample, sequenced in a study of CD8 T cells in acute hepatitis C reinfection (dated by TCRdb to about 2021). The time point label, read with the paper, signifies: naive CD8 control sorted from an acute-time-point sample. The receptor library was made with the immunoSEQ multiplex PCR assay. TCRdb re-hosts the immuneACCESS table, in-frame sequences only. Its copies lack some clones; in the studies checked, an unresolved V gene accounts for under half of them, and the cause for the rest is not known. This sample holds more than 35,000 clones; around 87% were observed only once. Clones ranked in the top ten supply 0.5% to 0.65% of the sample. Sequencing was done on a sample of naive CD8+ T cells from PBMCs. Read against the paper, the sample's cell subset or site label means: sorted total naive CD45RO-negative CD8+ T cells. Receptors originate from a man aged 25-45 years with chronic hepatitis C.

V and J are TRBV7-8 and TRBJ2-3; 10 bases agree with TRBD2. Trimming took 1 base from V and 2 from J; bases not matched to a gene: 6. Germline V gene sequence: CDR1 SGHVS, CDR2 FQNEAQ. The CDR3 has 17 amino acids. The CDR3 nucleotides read TGTGCCAGCAGCTTAGGTCTAGCGGGGGAGCTCACAGATACGCAGTATTTT. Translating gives CASSLGLAGELTDTQYF.

CDR3 sequence: CASSDIYKDDGYTF. The DNA for the CDR3 is TGTGCCAGCAGTGATATCTACAAGGACGACGGCTACACCTTC. The chain links TRBV25-1 to TRBJ1-2; D gene unclear. Looked up from germline, CDR1 is MGHDK and CDR2 is SYGVNS. Trimming removed 3 bases at V and 8 bases at J, with 16 bases between. The CDR3 length is 14 residues.

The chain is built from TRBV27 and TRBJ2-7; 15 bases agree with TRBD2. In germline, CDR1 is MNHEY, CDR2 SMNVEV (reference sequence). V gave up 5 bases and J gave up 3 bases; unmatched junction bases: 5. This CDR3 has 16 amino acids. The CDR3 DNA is TGTGCCAGCAGTCCGGGACTAGCGGGAGGATTCTACGAGCAGTACTTC. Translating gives CASSPGLAGGFYEQYF.